These 30 T cell receptor beta chains share one sample of origin, sequenced in a study of T cells in Graves' hyperthyroidism and ophthalmopathy. RNA transcripts were the template for amplifying TCR beta CDR3 regions. With the HTBI primer set, the TCR CDR3 went through a first round of RT-PCR. From the multiplex PCR reads, TCRdb called clonotypes with MiXCR, one entry per CDR3 protein. The table shows about 300,000 distinct CDR3 sequences, with around a fifth occurring only once. Source material: blood. These receptor sequences come from a middle-aged man with Graves' ophthalmopathy.

V usage is TRBV5-6 and J usage is TRBJ2-2; D gene unclear. CDR1 and CDR2 (germline): SGHDT, YYEEEE. V was pared by 1 base and J by 6 bases, with 4 bases between. This CDR3 comprises 12 residues. CDR3 in DNA: TGTGCCAGCAGCTTGAGTGCCGGGGAGCTGTTTTTT. Encoded protein: CASSLSAGELFF.

This clonotype was seen repeatedly, ten times or more. The chain employs TRBV3-1 and TRBJ1-5; weak D call: TRBD1 (6 bases). Germline CDR1 LGHDT, CDR2 YNNKEL (reference sequence). V shed 1 base and J shed 7 bases, with 8 bases lying between them. CDR3 size: 13 residues. CDR3 loop: CASSQVGGQPQHF. CDR3 coding DNA: TGTGCCAGCAGCCAAGTGGGGGGCCAGCCCCAGCATTTT.

This clonotype has more than one count but fewer than ten. The rearrangement links TRBV20-1 to TRBJ2-2, with D unclear. Between the trimmed V and J ends, which lost 0 bases and 2 bases, there was a span of 4 bases. The CDR3 has 13 amino acids. Per the germline V gene, CDR1 is DFQATT and CDR2 is SNEGSKA (reference sequence). The CDR3 nucleotides are TGCAGTGCTAGAGATTTTAACACCGGGGAGCTGTTTTTT. Translating it yields CSARDFNTGELFF.

This clonotype was detected only a few times. This chain links TRBV28 with TRBJ2-1; TRBD1 or TRBD2 may be the D gene (5 bases each). The CDR3 covers 16 residues. Trimming shortened V by 6 bases and J by 4 bases, and 19 bases separated the two germline ends. CDR1 is MDHEN, CDR2 SYDVKM, per germline. The DNA of the CDR3 is TGTGCCAGCAGCGGACCCGGGACCGCGGCGTACAATGAGCAGTTCTTC. Amino acids: CASSGPGTAAYNEQFF.

Only a few counts were recorded for this clonotype. V gene TRBV5-4 combines with J gene TRBJ2-1; D ambiguous. V lost 0 bases to trimming and J lost 4 bases, with 11 bases between them. The CDR3 is 15 residues long. Germline CDR1 and CDR2: SGHNT and YYREEE (reference sequence). Here the CDR3 DNA reads TGTGCCAGCAGCTTGGATCTGAACGGTTACAATGAGCAGTTCTTC. Its translation: CASSLDLNGYNEQFF.

This clonotype was detected many times. CDR3 DNA: TGTGCCTGGAGTCCAGGAGGGCACGAGCAGTACTTC. This translates into CAWSPGGHEQYF. V usage is TRBV30 and J usage is TRBJ2-7, with D possibly being TRBD2 (6 bases). Trimming stripped 2 bases from V and 5 bases from J, with 10 bases between. Per germline, CDR1 GTSNPN and CDR2 SVGIG (reference sequence). The CDR3 is 12 amino acids.

A remark on this clonotype: One base away lies a much larger clone, so this may be a sequencing read error. V usage is TRBV29-1 and J usage is TRBJ1-1, with D uncertain. Germline lookup yields CDR1 SQVTM and CDR2 ANQGSEA. This CDR3 has 13 amino acids. The CDR3 reads CSVEGHLNTGAFF. The CDR3 DNA follows: TGCAGCGTTGAAGGACACTTGAACACTGGAGCTTTCTTT. The full variable domain, rest sourced from reference TRBV29-1 and TRBJ1-1, is SAVISQKPSRDICQRGTSLTIQCQVDSQVTMMFWYRQQPGQSLTLIATANQGSEATYESGFVIDKFPISRPNLTFSTLTVSNMSPEDSSIYLCSVEGHLNTGAFFGQGTRLTVV.

This clonotype came up many times. The chain joins TRBV6-6 to TRBJ1-5; D remains ambiguous. Germline CDR1 is MNHNY and CDR2 is SVGAGI (reference sequence). The V gene lost 2 bases and the J gene lost 3 bases, with 5 bases spanning the gap. The length of the CDR3 is 13 residues. CDR3 DNA: TGTGCCAGCAGTTACAGGGTCAATCAGCCCCAGCATTTT. It translates to CASSYRVNQPQHF.

This clonotype was found many times. The J gene is TRBJ2-1, the V gene TRBV5-1, with 11 nucleotides matching TRBD2. The J segment lost 2 bases and the V segment lost 6 bases, leaving 1 base of the junction unmatched. There are 14 residues in the CDR3. Germline loops: CDR1 SGHRS, CDR2 YFSETQ. CDR3: CASILAGAYNEQFF. CDR3 in DNA: TGCGCCAGCATACTAGCGGGGGCCTACAATGAGCAGTTCTTC.

There are many counts of this clonotype. The CDR3 DNA is TGTGCCAGCAAGCACACCGGGGAGCTGTTTTTT. Amino acid sequence: CASKHTGELFF. The chain uses TRBV3-1 and TRBJ2-2; D is undetermined. From germline, CDR1 is LGHDT and CDR2 YNNKEL (reference sequence). V was trimmed by 7 bases and J by 3 bases, leaving 3 bases between them. The CDR3 covers 11 residues.

This clonotype was seen many times. The chain carries TRBV5-1 and TRBJ2-7, with D maybe TRBD1 (5 bases). Germline lookup yields CDR1 SGHRS and CDR2 YFSETQ. This CDR3 is built from 15 residues. Between the trimmed V and J ends, which lost 0 bases and 4 bases, there was a span of 14 bases. CDR3: CASSLEPLQGYEQYF. CDR3 coding DNA: TGCGCCAGCAGCTTGGAGCCCCTTCAGGGATACGAGCAGTACTTC.

The genes are TRBV7-2 and TRBJ2-7; TRBD1 is a possible D gene (6 bases). V was pared by 3 bases and J by 4 bases, with 22 bases between. The CDR3 extends over 17 amino acids. In germline, CDR1 is SGHTA, CDR2 FQGNSA. CDR3 DNA: TGTGCCAGCAGCTTTATTGGGGGCGCGGGTGGTTTTTACGAGCAGTACTTC. Its protein product is CASSFIGGAGGFYEQYF.

This clonotype appeared many times. V is TRBV11-2 and J is TRBJ2-7, with 11 bases that match TRBD2. V was pared by 5 bases and J by 6 bases, with 3 bases of the junction left unmatched. The CDR3 contains 13 residues. CDR1 SGHAT and CDR2 FQNNGV come from the germline V gene. The CDR3 DNA is TGTGCCAGCAGCCCCACTAGCGGGAGCGAGCAGTACTTC. Amino acid sequence: CASSPTSGSEQYF.

The V and J genes are TRBV10-3 and TRBJ2-3, with D tentatively TRBD1 or TRBD2 (5 bases each). The ends were cut back, 6 bases at V and 1 base at J, with 11 bases in the middle. The CDR3 has 14 residues. In germline, CDR1 is ENHRY, CDR2 SYGVKD. The CDR3 is CAIRPGRGTDTQYF. CDR3 in DNA: TGTGCCATCAGACCGGGACGGGGCACAGATACGCAGTATTTT.

V usage is TRBV18 and J usage is TRBJ2-7; D not certain. Trimming removed 8 bases from V and 5 bases from J, with 22 bases in between. CDR3 size: 15 residues. Per the germline V gene, CDR1 is KGHSH and CDR2 is LQKENI. The CDR3 reads CASQNKLIQADEQYF. In nucleotides, the CDR3 is TGTGCCAGCCAAAACAAGTTGATACAAGCTGACGAGCAGTACTTC.

V gene TRBV5-1 combines with J gene TRBJ2-3; TRBD1 aligns across 11 bases. V lost 0 bases to trimming and J lost 1 base; unmatched junction nucleotides: 4. CDR3 size: 17 residues. CDR1 is SGHRS, CDR2 YFSETQ, per germline. CDR3 loop: CASSLAGQGARTDTQYF. The CDR3 DNA reads TGCGCCAGCAGCTTGGCCGGACAGGGGGCCCGCACAGATACGCAGTATTTT.

The chain combines TRBV2 with TRBJ1-2; D ambiguous. Germline CDR1 is SNHLY and CDR2 is FYNNEI. The V end lost 7 bases, the J end lost 1 base, and 10 bases lay between the germline ends. The CDR3 has 13 residues. In nucleotides, the CDR3 is TGTGCCAGCAACCGCGTCGGTAACTATGGCTACACCTTC. Amino acids: CASNRVGNYGYTF. Combining the CDR3 with reference TRBV2 and TRBJ1-2 gives the whole variable domain EPEVTQTPSHQVTQMGQEVILRCVPISNHLYFYWYRQILGQKVEFLVSFYNNEISEKSEIFDDQFSVERPDGSNFTLKIRSTKLEDSAMYFCASNRVGNYGYTFGSGTRLTVV.

This clonotype was found once. The chain is built from TRBV20-1 and TRBJ2-7; 13 bases are a match to TRBD2. CDR3 size: 17 residues. Unmatched junction bases numbered 10, after V lost 2 bases and J lost 3 bases. Germline loops: CDR1 DFQATT, CDR2 SNEGSKA (reference sequence). The CDR3 region is CSARRGTSGTKIYEQYF. DNA of the CDR3: TGCAGTGCTAGAAGGGGGACTAGCGGGACGAAAATCTACGAGCAGTACTTC.

The chain carries TRBV4-1 and TRBJ2-3, with TRBD2 identical over 12 bases. The CDR3 has 18 amino acids. Germline CDR1 is MGHRA and CDR2 is YSYEKL. Trimming removed 0 bases from V and 6 bases from J; junction bases left unmatched: 10. The CDR3, as DNA: TGCGCCAGCAGCCAAGAAGCCGGGACTAGCGGGCACCTGGATACGCAGTATTTT. It codes for CASSQEAGTSGHLDTQYF.

The chain recombines TRBV2 with TRBJ2-5; D perhaps matches TRBD1 (7 bases). The CDR3 has 11 amino acids. Germline-derived CDR1 and CDR2 are SNHLY and FYNNEI. The CDR3 nucleotides read TGTGCTGGACAGGAGGGGGAGACCCAGTACTTC. It translates to CAGQEGETQYF.

This clonotype was observed a handful of times. This chain joins TRBV7-8 and TRBJ1-5; 8 nucleotides line up with TRBD1. This CDR3 is built from 21 residues. Looked up from germline, CDR1 is SGHVS and CDR2 is FQNEAQ. Germline trimming cut 5 bases from V and 2 bases from J; bases unmatched to any gene: 23. CDR3 protein: CASSLQLTGGTFFPGNQPQHF. The CDR3 DNA reads as TGTGCCAGCAGCCTTCAACTAACAGGGGGGACGTTCTTTCCGGGCAATCAGCCCCAGCATTTT. The full variable domain, in which reference TRBV7-8 and TRBJ1-5 provide the parts outside the CDR3, is GAGVSQSPRYKVAKRGQDVALRCDPISGHVSLFWYQQALGQGPEFLTYFQNEAQLDKSGLPSDRFFAERPEGSVSTLKIQRTQQEDSAVYLCASSLQLTGGTFFPGNQPQHFGDGTRLSIL.

This clonotype has a count of ten or more. The rearrangement uses TRBV2 and TRBJ2-5; D unclear. Germline CDR1 is SNHLY and CDR2 is FYNNEI. This CDR3 comprises 13 residues. Trimming removed 4 bases at V and 5 bases at J, with 11 bases between. CDR3 region: CASSVNERETQYF. The CDR3 DNA sequence: TGTGCCAGCAGTGTCAATGAGAGGGAGACCCAGTACTTC.

This clonotype was seen many times. The chain combines TRBV2 with TRBJ2-1; 12 nucleotides agree with TRBD2. The V gene's germline CDR1 is SNHLY and CDR2 FYNNEI. V dropped 3 bases and J dropped 9; count of bases not matched to a gene: 6. This CDR3 comprises 15 residues. The CDR3 loop is CASSETSGSGGEQFF. Here the CDR3 DNA reads TGTGCCAGCAGTGAGACTAGCGGGAGTGGCGGTGAGCAGTTCTTC. Full variable domain (rest looked up from reference TRBV2 and TRBJ2-1): EPEVTQTPSHQVTQMGQEVILRCVPISNHLYFYWYRQILGQKVEFLVSFYNNEISEKSEIFDDQFSVERPDGSNFTLKIRSTKLEDSAMYFCASSETSGSGGEQFFGPGTRLTVL.

In its sample, this clonotype was seen a few times. Relative to the germline gene, one junction end is altered; a read error may explain this. The chain employs TRBV28 and TRBJ2-5, with D perhaps matching TRBD1 (6 bases). In germline, CDR1 is MDHEN, CDR2 SYDVKM. This CDR3 spans 13 amino acids. CDR3 sequence: CAGSHRVVETQYF. The DNA for the CDR3 is TGTGCCGGCAGTCACAGGGTGGTGGAGACCCAGTACTTC.

Only a few counts were recorded for this clonotype. The rearrangement uses TRBV24-1 and TRBJ1-5; TRBD1 aligns across 8 bases. There are 16 residues in the CDR3. CDR1 KGHDR and CDR2 SFDVKD come from the germline V gene. V shed 4 bases and J 7 bases; nucleotides not matched to a gene: 11. For the CDR3, the DNA is TGTGCCACCAGTGACAGTGGACAGGGAATATACCAGCCCCAGCATTTT. Protein sequence: CATSDSGQGIYQPQHF.

This clonotype showed up many times. The chain employs TRBV2 and TRBJ2-1, with 7 bases matching TRBD2. CDR3 length: 15 amino acids. J was trimmed by 2 bases and V by 2 bases; bases with no gene match: 3. From germline, CDR1 is SNHLY and CDR2 FYNNEI. The chain's CDR3 is CASSEHLAAYNEQFF. The CDR3, as DNA: TGTGCCAGCAGTGAACACCTAGCGGCCTACAATGAGCAGTTCTTC. The whole variable domain, remainder taken from reference TRBV2 and TRBJ2-1, is EPEVTQTPSHQVTQMGQEVILRCVPISNHLYFYWYRQILGQKVEFLVSFYNNEISEKSEIFDDQFSVERPDGSNFTLKIRSTKLEDSAMYFCASSEHLAAYNEQFFGPGTRLTVL.

V usage is TRBV10-3 and J usage is TRBJ2-1, with D unresolved. Trimming pared 4 bases from V and 7 bases from J, leaving 5 bases between. CDR3 length: 11 amino acids. CDR1 is ENHRY and CDR2 is SYGVKD in the germline V gene. The CDR3 is CAISAQNEQFF. CDR3 coding DNA: TGTGCCATCAGTGCACAGAATGAGCAGTTCTTC.

This clonotype was counted between two and nine times. The rearrangement joins TRBV28 to TRBJ2-1; 11 nucleotides line up with TRBD2. Germline CDR1 and CDR2: MDHEN and SYDVKM. The CDR3 has 18 amino acids. The V segment lost 5 bases and the J segment 0 bases; nucleotides outside the gene matches: 9. The CDR3 DNA reads as TGTGCCAGCAGTCAACTAGGGACTAGCGGAAGCTCCTACAATGAGCAGTTCTTC. Translating gives CASSQLGTSGSSYNEQFF.

For this clonotype: A read error may be the cause here, since a much bigger clone is one base away. The V gene is TRBV7-3, the J gene TRBJ2-1; TRBD2 agrees at 9 bases. V was clipped by 2 bases and J by 7 bases; unmatched bases: 3. This CDR3 comprises 14 residues. Looked up from germline, CDR1 is SGHTA and CDR2 is FQGTGA. The CDR3 loop reads CASSLCGRGNEQFF. The DNA of the CDR3 is TGTGCCAGCAGCTTATGCGGGAGGGGGAATGAGCAGTTCTTC.

The CDR3 loop is CASSQDQDQPQHF. The CDR3 coding sequence is TGTGCCAGCAGCCAAGATCAGGATCAGCCCCAGCATTTT. The J gene is TRBJ1-5, the V gene TRBV4-2; no firm D call. The CDR3 sequence is 13 residues long. Germline-derived CDR1 and CDR2 are LGHNA and YNFKEQ. The V gene lost 0 bases and the J gene lost 5 bases, with 5 bases spanning the gap.